The 7 T cell receptor beta chains below all came from one sample that was sequenced in a study of control samples from healthy donors and cancer patients. Sequencing was performed with immunoSEQ multiplex PCR; in TCRdb, only in-frame clones are kept and a portion is missing. The sample includes 110,000 to 150,000 clones, roughly 89% of them seen just once. What was sequenced was blood. These receptors originate from a man aged 25 to 40 in good health.

J is TRBJ1-1 and V is TRBV7-9; TRBD1 aligns across 9 bases. The CDR3 is 17 amino acids. Germline CDR1 is SEHNR and CDR2 is FQNEAQ (reference sequence). The ends lost 4 bases at V and 1 base at J; junction bases unmatched: 10. The CDR3 DNA follows: TGTGCCAGCAGCTCCCCCGTGGGACAGGGACCGAACACTGAAGCTTTCTTT. As protein: CASSSPVGQGPNTEAFF.

There are a few counts of this clone. The chain employs TRBV7-2 and TRBJ2-7, with D maybe TRBD1 (6 bases). With 3 bases removed from V and 0 bases from J, the gap between germline ends came to 9 bases. The CDR3 length is 14 residues. CDR1 is SGHTA, CDR2 FQGNSA, per germline. The CDR3: CASSFTGLSYEQYF. In nucleotides, the CDR3 is TGTGCCAGCAGCTTTACAGGGCTCTCCTACGAGCAGTACTTC.

V usage is TRBV6-1 and J usage is TRBJ1-2; TRBD1 is a possible D gene (5 bases). Germline-derived CDR1 and CDR2 are MNHNS and SASEGT. Deletions cut 2 bases from V and 8 bases from J, with 6 bases between. There are 11 residues in the CDR3. The CDR3 sequence is CASSERGGYTF. CDR3 sequence (DNA): TGTGCCAGCAGTGAAAGGGGAGGCTACACCTTC.

The V and J genes are TRBV7-3 and TRBJ2-1, with 7 bases aligning to TRBD2. The CDR3 consists of 16 residues. Unmatched junction bases numbered 12, after V lost 1 base and J lost 9 bases. Germline V lookup: CDR1 SGHTA, CDR2 FQGTGA. The CDR3 reads CASSLSGSLAWSEQFF. The CDR3 bases are TGTGCCAGCAGCTTAAGCGGGAGTCTAGCATGGAGTGAGCAGTTCTTC. The complete variable domain, with remaining parts taken from reference TRBV7-3 and TRBJ2-1, reads GAGVSQTPSNKVTEKGKYVELRCDPISGHTALYWYRQSLGQGPEFLIYFQGTGAADDSGLPNDRFFAVRPEGSVSTLKIQRTERGDSAVYLCASSLSGSLAWSEQFFGPGTRLTVL.

The table lists this clone with a few counts. V and J are TRBV7-9 and TRBJ1-1, with D possibly being TRBD1 (5 bases). Trimming cost V 5 bases and J 8 bases, with 12 bases left between them. The CDR3 runs to 12 residues. Per germline, CDR1 SEHNR and CDR2 FQNEAQ (reference sequence). The CDR3 here is CASSQTGEEAFF. The CDR3 coding sequence is TGTGCCAGCAGCCAAACAGGTGAAGAAGCTTTCTTT.

This rearrangement joins TRBV12-1 to TRBJ1-6; the table calls TRBD1, which could not be checked here. TRBV12-1 is flagged as a pseudogene. The CDR3 has 16 residues. The CDR3 is CASSFDPGSLNSPLHF. In nucleotides, the CDR3 is TGTGCCAGCAGCTTTGATCCAGGAAGCCTTAATTCACCCCTCCACTTT.

This clone showed up just a few times. The J gene is TRBJ1-1, the V gene TRBV6-5; D may be TRBD1 (5 bases). Germline V gene data show CDR1 as MNHEY and CDR2 as SVGAGI. Trimming removed 6 bases at V and 11 bases at J, with 16 bases between. This CDR3 contains 12 residues. Here the CDR3 reads CASSSQGSGAFF. The CDR3 DNA follows: TGTGCCAGCAGCTCTCAGGGTTCTGGTGCTTTCTTT.